The present entry profiles one T cell receptor beta chain with its context. This entry belongs to a study of control samples from healthy donors and cancer patients. TCRdb keeps only in-frame clones here, not all; method: immunoSEQ multiplex PCR. The table lists under 150,000 clones, around 88% of them singletons. This CDR3 has 13 residues. The V end lost 8 bases, the J end lost 0 bases, and 8 bases lay between the germline ends. Germline V gene data show CDR1 as LNHDA and CDR2 as SQIVND (reference sequence). This chain links TRBV19 with TRBJ2-1; D is undetermined. The TCR comes from a man in his forties or fifties in good health. The specimen sequenced was blood. The CDR3 nucleotides are TGTGCCAGTCGTGCCCGCTCCTACAATGAGCAGTTCTTC. Amino acid sequence: CASRARSYNEQFF.